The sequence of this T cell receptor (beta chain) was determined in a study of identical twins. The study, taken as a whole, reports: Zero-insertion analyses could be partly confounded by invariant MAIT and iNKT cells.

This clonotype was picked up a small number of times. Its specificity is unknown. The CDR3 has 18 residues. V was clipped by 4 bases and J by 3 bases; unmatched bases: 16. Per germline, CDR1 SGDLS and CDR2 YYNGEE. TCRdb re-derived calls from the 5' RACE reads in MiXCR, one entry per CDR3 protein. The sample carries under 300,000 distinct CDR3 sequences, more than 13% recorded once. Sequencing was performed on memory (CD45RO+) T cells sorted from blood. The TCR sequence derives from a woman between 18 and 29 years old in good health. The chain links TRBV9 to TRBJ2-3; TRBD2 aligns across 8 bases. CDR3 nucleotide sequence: TGTGCCAGCAGCCCTTGGGGGTCCAGCGGGAGCGGGACAGATACGCAGTATTTT. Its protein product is CASSPWGSSGSGTDTQYF. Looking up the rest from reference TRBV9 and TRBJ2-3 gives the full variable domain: DSGVTQTPKHLITATGQRVTLRCSPRSGDLSVYWYQQSLDQGLQFLIQYYNGEERAKGNILERFSAQQFPDLHSELNLSSLELGDSALYFCASSPWGSSGSGTDTQYFGPGTRLTVL.